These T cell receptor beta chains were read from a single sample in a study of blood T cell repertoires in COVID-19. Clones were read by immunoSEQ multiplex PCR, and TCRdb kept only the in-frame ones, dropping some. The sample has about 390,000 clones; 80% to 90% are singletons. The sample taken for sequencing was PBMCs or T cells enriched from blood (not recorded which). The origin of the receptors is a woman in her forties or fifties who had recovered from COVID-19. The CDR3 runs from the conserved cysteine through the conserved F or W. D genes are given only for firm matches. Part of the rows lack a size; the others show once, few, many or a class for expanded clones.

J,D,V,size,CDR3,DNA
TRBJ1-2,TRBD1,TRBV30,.,CAWSVYRGGYTF,TGTGCCTGGAGTGTATACAGGGGCGGCTACACCTTC
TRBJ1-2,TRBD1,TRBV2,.,CASITFTGGGFGYTF,TGTGCCAGCATCACCTTTACAGGGGGCGGTTTTGGCTACACCTTC
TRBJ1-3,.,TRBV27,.,CASSTPRGNTIYF,TGTGCCAGCAGTACCCCGCGCGGAAACACCATATATTTT
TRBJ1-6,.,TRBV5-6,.,CASSFSPGLNSPLHF,TGTGCCAGCAGCTTCTCACCGGGATTAAATTCACCCCTCCACTTT
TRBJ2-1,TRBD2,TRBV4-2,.,CASSRAGLAGVNEQFF,TGTGCCAGCAGCCGAGCAGGACTAGCGGGGGTCAATGAGCAGTTCTTC
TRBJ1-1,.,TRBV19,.,CASTSGRVSEAFF,TGTGCCAGTACCTCCGGGAGGGTATCTGAAGCTTTCTTT
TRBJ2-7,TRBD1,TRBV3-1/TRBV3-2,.,CASGRDSSYEQYF,TGTGCCAGCGGCCGGGACAGCTCCTACGAGCAGTACTTC
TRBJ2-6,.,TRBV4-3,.,CASSQGGGAGANVLTF,TGCGCCAGCAGCCAAGGCGGGGGCGCTGGGGCCAACGTCCTGACTTTC
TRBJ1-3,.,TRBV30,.,CAWSFTSGRRGNTIYF,TGTGCCTGGAGTTTCACTTCAGGGCGTAGGGGAAACACCATATATTTT
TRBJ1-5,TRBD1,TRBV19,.,CASSIGTVQPQHF,TGTGCCAGTAGTATCGGGACAGTCCAGCCCCAGCATTTT
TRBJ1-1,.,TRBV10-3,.,CAISGDTMNTEAFF,TGTGCCATCAGTGGGGACACCATGAACACTGAAGCTTTCTTT
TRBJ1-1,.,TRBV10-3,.,CAISESLPRIMNTEAFF,TGTGCCATCAGTGAGTCTTTACCCAGGATTATGAACACTGAAGCTTTCTTT
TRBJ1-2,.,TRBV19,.,CASSPSHGTPALGYTF,TGTGCCAGTAGTCCGTCCCACGGGACACCAGCTCTCGGCTACACCTTC
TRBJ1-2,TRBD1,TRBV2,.,CASSGGTGVGYTF,TGTGCCAGCAGTGGAGGGACAGGGGTTGGCTACACCTTC
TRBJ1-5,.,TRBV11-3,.,CASSLNRKYQPQHF,TGTGCCAGCAGCTTAAACAGGAAATATCAGCCCCAGCATTTT
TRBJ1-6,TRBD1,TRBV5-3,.,CARSPPGTASSYNSPLHF,TGTGCCAGAAGCCCCCCCGGGACAGCAAGCTCCTATAATTCACCCCTCCACTTT
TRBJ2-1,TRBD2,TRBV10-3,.,CATSQVGGGNEQFF,TGTGCCACCTCCCAGGTCGGGGGGGGCAATGAGCAGTTCTTC
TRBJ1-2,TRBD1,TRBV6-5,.,CASSLGTGGKGYTF,TGTGCCAGCAGTTTGGGGACAGGGGGAAAGGGCTACACCTTC
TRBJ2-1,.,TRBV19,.,CASRDQGMSYNEQFF,TGTGCCAGTAGGGACCAGGGGATGTCCTACAATGAGCAGTTCTTC
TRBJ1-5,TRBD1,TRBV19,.,CASSAGTGVNQPQHF,TGTGCCAGTAGTGCCGGGACAGGGGTCAATCAGCCCCAGCATTTT
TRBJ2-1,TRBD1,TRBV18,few,CASSSARDREQFF,TGTGCCAGCTCATCGGCAAGGGACAGGGAGCAGTTCTTC
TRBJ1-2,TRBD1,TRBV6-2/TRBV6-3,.,CASSSTGNNYGYTF,TGTGCCAGCAGCTCGACAGGGAATAACTATGGCTACACCTTC
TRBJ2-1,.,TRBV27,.,CASRVGGGKEQFF,TGTGCCAGCAGGGTAGGGGGGGGGAAGGAGCAGTTCTTC
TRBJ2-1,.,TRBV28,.,CASSFIGGGHNEQFF,TGTGCCAGCAGTTTTATCGGGGGAGGCCACAATGAGCAGTTCTTC
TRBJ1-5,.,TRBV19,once,CASSILQGSNQPQHF,TGTGCCAGTAGTATCCTGCAGGGGAGCAATCAGCCCCAGCATTTT
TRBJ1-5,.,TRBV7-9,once,CASSDQGGQPQHF,TGTGCCAGCAGCGACCAGGGCGGCCAGCCCCAGCATTTT
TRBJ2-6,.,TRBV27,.,CASSPQDTSGANVLTF,TGTGCCAGCAGCCCCCAAGACACCTCTGGGGCCAACGTCCTGACTTTC
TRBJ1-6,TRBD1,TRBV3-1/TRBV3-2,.,CASSLSGQGWSPLHF,TGTGCCAGCAGCCTTTCTGGACAGGGCTGGTCACCCCTCCACTTT
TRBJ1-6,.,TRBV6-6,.,CASSFRTASGNSPLHF,TGTGCCAGCAGTTTTCGGACAGCAAGTGGGAATTCACCCCTCCACTTT
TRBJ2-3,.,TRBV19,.,CASSRSTGTDTQYF,TGTGCCAGTAGCCGATCGACAGGCACAGATACGCAGTATTTT
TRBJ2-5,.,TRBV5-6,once,CASSHRLLYQETQYF,TGTGCCAGCAGCCACCGACTCCTGTACCAAGAGACCCAGTACTTC
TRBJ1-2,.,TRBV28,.,CASNQGFSYGYTF,TGTGCCAGCAATCAGGGGTTTAGCTATGGCTACACCTTC
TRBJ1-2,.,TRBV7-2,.,CASSLTSREGGYTF,TGTGCCAGCAGCCTAACGTCCAGGGAGGGCGGCTACACCTTC
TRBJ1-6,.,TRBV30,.,CAWIWSGRNSPLHF,TGTGCCTGGATATGGTCAGGGCGCAATTCACCCCTCCACTTT
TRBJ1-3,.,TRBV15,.,CATSRDYRVGNTIYF,TGTGCCACCAGCAGAGATTACAGGGTAGGAAACACCATATATTTT
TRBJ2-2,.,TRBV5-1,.,CASSLPGSGELFF,TGCGCCAGCAGCTTGCCGGGGTCCGGGGAGCTGTTTTTT
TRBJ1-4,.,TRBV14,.,CASSQSGFEKLFF,TGTGCCAGCAGCCAATCAGGTTTTGAAAAACTGTTTTTT
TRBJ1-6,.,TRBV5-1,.,CASSLVSGVIGSSPLHF,TGCGCCAGCAGCTTGGTCAGTGGCGTCATAGGGAGTTCACCCCTCCACTTT
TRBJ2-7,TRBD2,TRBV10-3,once,CAISTSGGALHEQYF,TGTGCCATCAGCACTAGCGGGGGGGCCCTTCACGAGCAGTACTTC
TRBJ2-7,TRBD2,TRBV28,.,CASSWIGTSIAYEQYF,TGTGCCAGCAGTTGGATCGGGACTAGTATCGCCTACGAGCAGTACTTC
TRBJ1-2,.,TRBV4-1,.,CASSQQGGVGGYTF,TGCGCCAGCAGCCAGCAAGGGGGAGTCGGTGGCTACACCTTC
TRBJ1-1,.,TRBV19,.,CASSIQHGGFSEAFF,TGTGCCAGTAGTATTCAGCATGGGGGGTTCTCTGAAGCTTTCTTT
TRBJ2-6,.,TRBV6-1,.,CASSEAFQGSGANVLTF,TGTGCCAGCAGTGAAGCGTTTCAGGGCTCTGGGGCCAACGTCCTGACTTTC
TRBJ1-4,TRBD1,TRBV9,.,CASSAQPDRGLATNEKLFF,TGTGCCAGCAGCGCTCAACCAGACAGGGGGCTTGCAACTAATGAAAAACTGTTTTTT
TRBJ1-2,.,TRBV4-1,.,CASSQIGRGGYGYTF,TGCGCCAGCAGCCAAATAGGGAGGGGAGGCTATGGCTACACCTTC